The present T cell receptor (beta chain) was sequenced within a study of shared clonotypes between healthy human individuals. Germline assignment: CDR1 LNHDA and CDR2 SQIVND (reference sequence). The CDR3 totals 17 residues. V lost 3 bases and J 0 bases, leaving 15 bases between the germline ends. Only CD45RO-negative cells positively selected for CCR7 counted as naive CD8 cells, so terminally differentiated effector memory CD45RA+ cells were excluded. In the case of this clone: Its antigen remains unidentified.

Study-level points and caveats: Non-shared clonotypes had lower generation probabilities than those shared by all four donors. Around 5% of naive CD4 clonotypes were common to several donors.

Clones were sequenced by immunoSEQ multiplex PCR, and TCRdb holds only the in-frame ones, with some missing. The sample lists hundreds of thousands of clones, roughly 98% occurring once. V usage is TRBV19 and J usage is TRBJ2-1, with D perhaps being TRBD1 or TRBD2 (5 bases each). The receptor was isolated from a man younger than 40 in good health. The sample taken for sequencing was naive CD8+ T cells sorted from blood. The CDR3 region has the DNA TGTGCCAGTAGTATTGGGGGTGGCGCGAGCTCCTACAATGAGCAGTTCTTC. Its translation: CASSIGGGASSYNEQFF.